These 29 T cell receptor beta chains came from one sample sequenced in a study of T cell repertoires in cytomegalovirus infection. For these receptors, no antigen is known. TCRdb reprocessed the reads with MiXCR, giving one entry per CDR3 protein. The table has 650,000 to 900,000 distinct CDR3 sequences, 32% seen once. The source material was cultured CD8+ T cells from PBMCs, sampled from culture after CMV antigen stimulation. These receptors all come from a human donor in good health (CMV status not recorded). Some clones in this sample may be carry-over from other donors' samples.

In the case of this clonotype: One junction end does not reproduce the germline sequence, and a read error may be involved. J is TRBJ1-2 and V is TRBV7-9; D uncertain. The CDR3 spans 12 residues. CDR1 is SEHNR, CDR2 FQNEAQ, per germline (reference sequence). DNA for the CDR3: TGTGCCAGCAGCCCAGACGGCTATGGCAACACCTTC. Encoded protein: CASSPDGYGNTF.

This clonotype has just one count. The chain links TRBV5-4 to TRBJ2-7, with D possibly being TRBD2 (8 bases). Germline assignment: CDR1 SGHNT and CDR2 YYREEE (reference sequence). This CDR3 is built from 18 residues. V was cut by 3 bases and J by 5 bases, with 27 bases left in between. The CDR3 coding sequence is TGTGCCAGCAGCTGGGACAGCGGGGGATTTCTCCAAATACACGAGCAGTACTTC. The encoded protein is CASSWDSGGFLQIHEQYF.

This clonotype has more than one count but fewer than ten. V usage is TRBV5-5 and J usage is TRBJ2-1; TRBD1 is a possible D gene (6 bases). The CDR3 has 18 residues. Germline CDR1 is SGHKS and CDR2 is YYEKEE (reference sequence). The V end lost 5 bases, the J end lost 12 bases, and 33 bases lay between the germline ends. The CDR3 DNA reads as TGTGCCAGCAGGGACGGACAGAGGGGAATAGAACGGCCGCGTGGGCAGTTCTTC. Amino acid sequence: CASRDGQRGIERPRGQFF.

The rearrangement links TRBV10-2 to TRBJ2-7; D ambiguous. The germline V gene encodes CDR1 WSHSY and CDR2 SAAADI. Trimming shortened V by 3 bases and J by 2 bases, and 14 bases separated the two germline ends. The CDR3 covers 15 residues. CDR3 bases: TGCGCCAGCAGTGATGGGGAAAATTACCCCTACGAGCAGTACGTC. This encodes CASSDGENYPYEQYV.

The chain links TRBV4-1 to TRBJ2-5; D may be TRBD1 (6 bases). The germline V gene encodes CDR1 MGHRA and CDR2 YSYEKL. The CDR3 is made up of 16 amino acids. V lost 1 base and J 4 bases, leaving 16 bases between the germline ends. DNA of the CDR3: TGCGCCAGCAGCCAAGGTGACAGGCTTTCGCGAGAGACCCAGTACTTC. It yields the protein CASSQGDRLSRETQYF.

Comment on this clonotype: The germline gene is not matched at one end of the junction; a read error may be the cause. V usage is TRBV6-6 and J usage is TRBJ2-7; no reliable D call. The CDR3 runs 13 residues. CDR1 MNHNY and CDR2 SVGAGI come from the germline V gene (reference sequence). CDR3 nucleotide sequence: TGTGTCAGCAGTTATCTCGAACCCTACGAGCAGTACTTC. Amino acid sequence: CVSSYLEPYEQYF.

The gene calls are TRBV14 and TRBJ2-5; D perhaps matches TRBD1 (5 bases). The CDR3 runs 15 residues. Trimming cost V 3 bases and J 3 bases, with 14 bases left between them. Germline CDR1 and CDR2: SGHDN and FVKESK. As DNA, the CDR3 is TGTGCCAGCAGCCATCCAGGGAATGGCGAAGAGACCCAGTACTTC. This gives the protein CASSHPGNGEETQYF.

The table lists this clonotype with many counts. V is TRBV7-6 and J is TRBJ2-2, with 7 positions matching TRBD2. The junction had 9 bases not matched to a gene; V was cut back by 5 bases and J by 6 bases. Germline loops: CDR1 SGHVS, CDR2 FNYEAQ. The CDR3 is made up of 15 amino acids. The DNA of the CDR3 is TGTGCCAGCAGCCCCAGGGAGGGAATGCCCGGGGAGCTGTTTTTT. Translation: CASSPREGMPGELFF.

This clonotype was seen a handful of times. The gene calls are TRBV4-2 and TRBJ1-1; the D is unclear. This CDR3 is built from 15 residues. Germline CDR1 is LGHNA and CDR2 is YNFKEQ. Trimming removed 5 bases from V and 1 base from J, with 14 bases in between. CDR3 nucleotide sequence: TGTGCCAGCAGCGAATACGACAACTGGAACACTGAAGCTTTCTTT. It specifies CASSEYDNWNTEAFF.

The sample holds a few counts of this clonotype. The chain combines TRBV4-1 with TRBJ2-5; D is unclear. V lost 2 bases and J lost 1, with 23 bases in between. Germline lookup yields CDR1 MGHRA and CDR2 YSYEKL. The CDR3 sequence is 19 residues long. As DNA, the CDR3 is TGCGCCAGCAGCCAAAAAGCCGTCCCGGGCAGCATATCCCAAGAGACCCAGTACTTC. This codes for CASSQKAVPGSISQETQYF.

This clonotype was detected only a few times. DNA of the CDR3: TGTGCCAGCAAGGGGGGCGGGGGGGCCTACAATGAGCAGTTCTTC. It translates to CASKGGGGAYNEQFF. The chain links TRBV27 to TRBJ2-1; TRBD2 matches 9 bases. Trimming took 7 bases from V and 2 from J; bases not matched to a gene: 6. Per the germline V gene, CDR1 is MNHEY and CDR2 is SMNVEV (reference sequence). The CDR3 is 15 amino acids.

The rearrangement joins TRBV5-1 to TRBJ2-7; D possibly corresponds to TRBD2 (7 bases). Trimming pared 3 bases from V and 0 bases from J, leaving 13 bases between. This CDR3 comprises 15 residues. The germline V gene encodes CDR1 SGHRS and CDR2 YFSETQ. CDR3 DNA: TGCGCCAGCAGCTCTACCGGGGGGCCCTCCTACGAGCAGTACTTC. This translates into CASSSTGGPSYEQYF.

The rearrangement uses TRBV7-6 and TRBJ2-1; D may be TRBD1 or TRBD2 (5 bases each). Germline V lookup: CDR1 SGHVS, CDR2 FNYEAQ. The CDR3 spans 13 residues. Trimming pared 1 base from V and 11 bases from J, leaving 12 bases between. CDR3: CASSLGDREKQFF. The DNA of the CDR3 is TGTGCCAGCAGCTTAGGGGACCGAGAAAAGCAGTTCTTC.

This clonotype was observed many times. The J gene is TRBJ1-1, the V gene TRBV7-8, with a tentative D call TRBD1 (5 bases). The CDR3 runs 15 residues. V gave up 7 bases and J gave up 6 bases, with 21 bases separating them. Looked up from germline, CDR1 is SGHVS and CDR2 is FQNEAQ. The CDR3 sequence is CASMKGLGRVAEAFF. CDR3 DNA: TGTGCCAGCATGAAGGGCCTAGGCAGGGTGGCTGAAGCTTTCTTT.

The chain links TRBV28 to TRBJ1-2, with D possibly being TRBD1 (5 bases). The CDR3 extends over 14 amino acids. Trimming took 2 bases from V and 4 from J, leaving 11 bases between them. Germline V lookup: CDR1 MDHEN, CDR2 SYDVKM. CDR3 DNA sequence: TGTGCCAGCAGTTTACCTGGGGGTCCCTATGGCTACACCTTC. This codes for CASSLPGGPYGYTF.

There are many counts of this clonotype. The genes are TRBV7-8 and TRBJ2-5, with 9 nucleotides matching TRBD2. The germline V gene encodes CDR1 SGHVS and CDR2 FQNEAQ. The V segment lost 0 bases and the J segment 5 bases; nucleotides outside the gene matches: 10. The CDR3 length is 17 residues. CDR3 region: CASSLAGILAGRETQYF. As DNA, the CDR3 is TGTGCCAGCAGCTTAGCGGGGATTCTAGCGGGGCGGGAGACCCAGTACTTC. Full variable domain (rest looked up from reference TRBV7-8 and TRBJ2-5): GAGVSQSPRYKVAKRGQDVALRCDPISGHVSLFWYQQALGQGPEFLTYFQNEAQLDKSGLPSDRFFAERPEGSVSTLKIQRTQQEDSAVYLCASSLAGILAGRETQYFGPGTRLLVL.

This chain connects TRBV28 to TRBJ1-6; the match to TRBD1 covers 9 bases. CDR1 is MDHEN, CDR2 SYDVKM, per germline. Trimming took 1 base from V and 6 from J; bases not matched to a gene: 7. This CDR3 region has 17 residues. The CDR3 region is CASSLSPRTGVNSPLHF. CDR3 in DNA: TGTGCCAGCAGTTTATCCCCCCGGACAGGGGTTAATTCACCCCTCCACTTT. The full variable domain, with the rest looked up from reference TRBV28 and TRBJ1-6, is DVKVTQSSRYLVKRTGEKVFLECVQDMDHENMFWYRQDPGLGLRLIYFSYDVKMKEKGDIPEGYSVSREKKERFSLILESASTNQTSMYLCASSLSPRTGVNSPLHFGNGTRLTVT.

This clonotype was detected ten times or more. DNA of the CDR3: TGTGCCAGCAGCTTAAAGGCGGGGCGGGCCCAGTACTTC. As protein: CASSLKAGRAQYF. This rearrangement joins TRBV7-8 to TRBJ2-5, with D possibly being TRBD2 (6 bases). CDR1 and CDR2 from the germline V gene are SGHVS and FQNEAQ. This CDR3 has 13 residues. Trimming left V 2 bases short and J 9 bases short, with 13 bases between.

The chain employs TRBV10-3 and TRBJ2-3; D is unclear. Germline V lookup: CDR1 ENHRY, CDR2 SYGVKD. The V and J ends lost 10 bases and 14 bases respectively, with 22 bases between them. There are 12 residues in the CDR3. The CDR3 spells CATDSAASGRYF. CDR3 in DNA: TGTGCCACCGATTCGGCGGCTTCGGGCCGGTATTTT.

Many counts were recorded for this clonotype. Here the CDR3 DNA reads TGTGCCAGCAGCTTGGGACGGGGCATCTACAATGAGCAGTTCTTC. Protein product: CASSLGRGIYNEQFF. V is TRBV7-9 and J is TRBJ2-1; D possibly matches TRBD1 or TRBD2 (5 bases each). The V gene's germline CDR1 is SEHNR and CDR2 FQNEAQ (reference sequence). The CDR3 sequence is 15 residues long. Trimming stripped 3 bases from V and 3 bases from J, with 12 bases between. Full variable domain (rest looked up from reference TRBV7-9 and TRBJ2-1): DTGVSQNPRHKITKRGQNVTFRCDPISEHNRLYWYRQTLGQGPEFLTYFQNEAQLEKSRLLSDRFSAERPKGSFSTLEIQRTEQGDSAMYLCASSLGRGIYNEQFFGPGTRLTVL.

The chain uses TRBV27 and TRBJ2-7; perhaps TRBD1 as D (6 bases). V lost 4 bases, J lost 4 bases, and 11 bases lay in between. This CDR3 is built from 13 residues. Germline V gene data show CDR1 as MNHEY and CDR2 as SMNVEV (reference sequence). The CDR3 loop reads CASSSAQGYEQYF. CDR3 nucleotides: TGTGCCAGCAGTTCAGCTCAGGGGTACGAGCAGTACTTC.

The chain combines TRBV2 with TRBJ2-3, with D perhaps being TRBD1 or TRBD2 (5 bases each). The V end lost 9 bases, the J end lost 2 bases, and 6 bases lay between the germline ends. In germline, CDR1 is SNHLY, CDR2 FYNNEI. This CDR3 comprises 11 residues. The CDR3 loop is CARGDTDTQYF. CDR3 sequence (DNA): TGTGCCAGGGGGGACACAGATACGCAGTATTTT.

This clonotype has only a few counts. The gene calls are TRBV4-3 and TRBJ1-2; 7 bases are a match to TRBD1. V shed 0 bases, J shed 8 bases, and the junction held 15 bases outside the gene matches. Germline CDR1 and CDR2: LGHNA and YSLEER. The CDR3 sequence is 17 residues long. This CDR3 is CASSQDRDSRTKGGYTF. DNA of the CDR3: TGCGCCAGCAGCCAAGACCGGGACAGCCGAACTAAGGGAGGCTACACCTTC.

This clonotype was counted once. This chain links TRBV4-1 with TRBJ1-1, with D unclear. V lost 3 bases to trimming and J lost 1 base, with 9 bases between them. Germline V CDR1 and CDR2: MGHRA, YSYEKL. The CDR3 has 14 amino acids. The CDR3, as DNA: TGCGCCAGCAGCCACCCCCCCGGGAACACTGAAGCTTTCTTT. This codes for CASSHPPGNTEAFF.

The rearrangement uses TRBV9 and TRBJ2-1, with D hard to call. V was clipped by 0 bases and J by 4 bases, with 5 bases between them. The CDR3 totals 13 residues. Germline CDR1 is SGDLS and CDR2 is YYNGEE. In DNA, the CDR3 is TGTGCCAGCAGCGTAGGTCAGTACAATGAGCAGTTCTTC. Protein: CASSVGQYNEQFF.

This sequence joins TRBV4-3 and TRBJ2-3; TRBD2 aligns across 10 bases. The CDR3 loop spans 16 amino acids. Germline CDR1 reads LGHNA; CDR2 reads YSLEER. Losses at the gene ends were 4 bases for V and 4 bases for J; bases not matched to a gene: 8. CDR3: CASSLISGGPPDTQYF. CDR3 in DNA: TGCGCCAGCAGCCTGATTAGCGGGGGGCCCCCAGATACGCAGTATTTT.

The rearrangement links TRBV6-1 to TRBJ2-7, with 10 bases aligning to TRBD1. Germline CDR1 MNHNS, CDR2 SASEGT. This CDR3 contains 17 residues. CDR3 coding DNA: TGTGTCAGCAGTGAAAGGGGGACAGGGGTTTATTTCGTAGGACAGTACGTC. Translated, it gives CVSSERGTGVYFVGQYV.

The V gene is TRBV10-3, the J gene TRBJ2-1; no reliable D call. Looked up from germline, CDR1 is ENHRY and CDR2 is SYGVKD. V lost 10 bases and J lost 3, with 13 bases in between. The length of the CDR3 is 13 residues. The CDR3 spells CASKPDLYNEQFF. DNA for the CDR3: TGTGCCAGCAAGCCGGACCTCTACAATGAGCAGTTCTTC.

As concerns this clonotype: The junction shows a germline mismatch at one end, possibly a read error. The chain couples TRBV7-2 to TRBJ1-2, with TRBD1 matching over 7 bases. Germline values: CDR1 SGHTA, CDR2 FQGNSA. The CDR3 length is 11 residues. The CDR3 DNA reads as TGTGCCAGCAGCCTTGGCGGACGGACAGGCTTC. It codes for CASSLGGRTGF.